Listed below are T cell receptor beta chains from one sample, sequenced in a study of identical twins. TCRdb re-called the 5' RACE reads through MiXCR, storing one row per CDR3 protein. The data show hundreds of thousands of distinct CDR3 sequences, more than 9% seen once. These same data were also listed under a study on yellow fever vaccine responses in identical twins.

The material sequenced was CD8+ T cells sorted from blood. Receptors were obtained from a woman in her late teens or twenties in good health. Each CDR3 is given with its conserved first and last residue. D genes are given only for firm matches. Clone size appears in some rows only: once, few, many, or a class for an expanded clone.

- TRBJ2-3 - TRBV19 CASKGQGEADTQYF TGTGCCAGTAAGGGGCAGGGAGAAGCAGATACGCAGTATTTT
few TRBJ2-5 - TRBV27 CASSLSSRVQETQYF TGTGCCAGCAGTTTATCCAGCAGGGTGCAAGAGACCCAGTACTTC
- TRBJ2-1 TRBD1 TRBV20-1 CSAVPGQGGNEQFF TGCAGTGCAGTTCCGGGACAGGGTGGTAATGAGCAGTTCTTC
few TRBJ2-1 TRBD2 TRBV6-5 CASSSLTSGRGTYNEQFF TGTGCCAGCAGTTCTTTGACTAGCGGGAGGGGTACCTACAATGAGCAGTTCTTC
many TRBJ2-3 - TRBV12-3/TRBV12-4 CASTPGPRTDTQYF TGTGCCAGCACCCCGGGGCCTCGCACAGATACGCAGTATTTT
few TRBJ2-1 - TRBV2 CASSERLAAERAHTIEQFF TGTGCCAGCAGTGAAAGGCTGGCGGCGGAACGGGCCCATACAATTGAGCAGTTCTTC
- TRBJ2-2 - TRBV20-1 CSAIVGNTGELFF TGCAGTGCTATTGTGGGGAACACCGGGGAGCTGTTTTTT
- TRBJ2-7 - TRBV20-1 CSARDKGVYEQYF TGCAGTGCCCGGGACAAGGGAGTCTACGAGCAGTACTTC
few TRBJ1-1 - TRBV13 CASSSSDESTEAFF TGTGCCAGCAGCTCCTCCGACGAGAGCACTGAAGCTTTCTTT
many TRBJ2-1 TRBD2 TRBV29-1 CSVAGTSGRASYNGEQFF TGCAGCGTTGCGGGGACTAGCGGGAGAGCTTCCTACAATGGTGAGCAGTTCTTC
many TRBJ2-7 TRBD2 TRBV5-1 CASSLTRESYEQYF TGCGCCAGCAGCTTGACGCGGGAGTCCTACGAGCAGTACTTC
- TRBJ1-5 - TRBV19 CASTNGRINQPQHF TGTGCCAGTACAAATGGACGGATCAATCAGCCCCAGCATTTT
few TRBJ2-5 - TRBV6-5 CASSYSNPTETQYF TGTGCCAGCAGTTACTCGAACCCAACAGAGACCCAGTACTTC
few TRBJ2-5 TRBD1 TRBV14 CASSQERDRGLWGETQYF TGTGCCAGCAGCCAAGAACGGGACAGGGGGCTCTGGGGAGAGACCCAGTACTTC
- TRBJ2-7 TRBD2 TRBV3-1 CASTDSGRYEQYF TGTGCCAGCACCGATAGCGGGAGGTACGAGCAGTACTTC
- TRBJ1-5 - TRBV9 CASSVGGEGQPQHF TGTGCCAGCAGCGTAGGAGGGGAGGGTCAGCCCCAGCATTTT
many TRBJ2-3 - TRBV20-1 CSARDLRGSTDTQYF TGCAGTGCTAGAGATCTTAGGGGGAGCACAGATACGCAGTATTTT
few TRBJ1-2 TRBD1 TRBV27 CASSPRDRGLDGYTF TGTGCCAGCAGTCCTCGGGACAGGGGGCTGGATGGCTACACCTTC
few TRBJ2-1 - TRBV6-1 CASSRGEGYSSMQQFF TGTGCCAGCAGTAGGGGGGAGGGATACTCTTCAATGCAGCAGTTCTTC
few TRBJ1-6 - TRBV6-1 CASSERSENSPLHF TGTGCCAGCAGTGAGAGGTCAGAAAATTCACCCCTCCACTTT
many TRBJ1-1 - TRBV5-1 CASSLSVGNTEAFF TGCGCCAGCAGCTTGAGCGTTGGGAACACTGAAGCTTTCTTT
few TRBJ1-1 - TRBV6-5 CASSYGRDEAFF TGTGCCAGCAGTTACGGTAGAGATGAAGCTTTCTTT
many TRBJ1-2 TRBD1 TRBV20-1 CSARIGRDRVMDGYTF TGCAGTGCTAGAATAGGCCGGGACAGGGTAATGGATGGCTACACCTTC
few TRBJ1-2 - TRBV29-1 CSVPRQGPGGYTF TGCAGCGTTCCCCGCCAGGGGCCGGGTGGCTACACCTTC
many TRBJ2-5 - TRBV7-6 CASSLGGGQETQYF TGTGCCAGCAGCTTGGGAGGGGGCCAAGAGACCCAGTACTTC
- TRBJ2-1 TRBD2 TRBV11-3 CASSGRLAGTGYNEQFF TGTGCCAGCAGTGGTCGACTAGCGGGGACGGGGTACAATGAGCAGTTCTTC
many TRBJ2-1 - TRBV7-9 CASSSKTGSYNEQFF TGTGCCAGCAGCTCTAAAACAGGATCCTACAATGAGCAGTTCTTC
- TRBJ2-2 TRBD2 TRBV13 CASSLGSGLAGAPGELFF TGTGCCAGCAGCTTAGGCTCCGGACTAGCGGGAGCCCCCGGGGAGCTGTTTTTT
few TRBJ2-5 - TRBV13 CASSSSGAARSQETQYF TGTGCCAGCAGCTCCTCCGGGGCAGCACGGAGCCAAGAGACCCAGTACTTC
few TRBJ1-2 TRBD1 TRBV28 CASSSTGTVGGYTF TGTGCCAGCAGCTCCACCGGGACAGTTGGGGGCTACACCTTC
few TRBJ2-5 - TRBV27 CASSLSGYQETQYF TGTGCCAGCAGTTTATCGGGGTACCAAGAGACCCAGTACTTC
many TRBJ2-1 TRBD1 TRBV5-1 CASSLGTGFGYNEQFF TGCGCCAGCAGCTTGGGGACAGGGTTCGGTTACAATGAGCAGTTCTTC